The rows below give T cell receptor beta chains drawn from one sample of a study of blood T cell repertoires in COVID-19. Profiling relied on immunoSEQ multiplex PCR, and the TCRdb table lists in-frame clones only, not all of them. The sample records about 280,000 clones, over 75% being singletons. The specimen sequenced was peripheral blood. Every receptor here comes from a human donor in a cohort sampled during active COVID-19. CDR3s include the opening cysteine and the closing phenylalanine or tryptophan. A D gene is named only where the DNA matches it firmly. Only some rows state a clone size, as once, few, many or a class for expanded clones.

>TRBJ2-3|TRBV30|.|.
TGTGCCTGGTCCGGAGGGCCAGATACGCAGTATTTT
CAWSGGPDTQYF
>TRBJ1-1|TRBV6-2/TRBV6-3|.|.
TGTGCCAGCAGTTACTCCCCGCAACGACGGAGTACGAACACTGAAGCTTTCTTT
CASSYSPQRRSTNTEAFF
>TRBJ1-2|TRBV29-1|many|.
TGCAGCGCGACCGGTTCTGGCTACACCTTC
CSATGSGYTF
>TRBJ1-2|TRBV28|few|.
TGTGCCAGCAGTTTGGAGGGACGCGGCTACACCTTC
CASSLEGRGYTF
>TRBJ2-2|TRBV19|.|.
TGTGCCAGTAAGCGAGCAGGGATGAGTACCGGGGAGCTGTTTTTT
CASKRAGMSTGELFF
>TRBJ2-7|TRBV7-9|.|TRBD2
TGTGCCAGCAGCCCCTTCACTAGCGGGAGCTCCTACGAGCAGTACTTC
CASSPFTSGSSYEQYF
>TRBJ2-7|TRBV7-2|.|TRBD2
TGTGCCAGCAGAACGGGACTAGGGTACGAGCAGTACTTC
CASRTGLGYEQYF
>TRBJ1-3|TRBV7-2|.|.
TGTGCCAGCAGAATTACAGGGAAGGGAAACACCATATATTTT
CASRITGKGNTIYF
>TRBJ1-4|TRBV2|.|.
TGTGCCAGCAGTGAACAGGGCACTCGGTACGAAAAACTGTTTTTT
CASSEQGTRYEKLFF
>TRBJ2-6|TRBV6-5|.|TRBD2
TGTGCCAGCAGTTACACGGGGGGTGGGGAAAACGTCCTGACTTTC
CASSYTGGGENVLTF
>TRBJ2-5|TRBV27|.|TRBD2
TGTGCCAGCAGCCCCGGGACTAGCGGGAGAAAAGAGACCCAGTACTTC
CASSPGTSGRKETQYF
>TRBJ2-1|TRBV28|few|TRBD2
TGTGCCAGCAGTTTACCCCCGCGTCTAGCGGGAGGGTTTCGATCCTACAATGAGCAGTTCTTC
CASSLPPRLAGGFRSYNEQFF
>TRBJ1-2|TRBV5-1|.|TRBD1
TGCGCCAGCAGCTTAGCCTCGGGACAGCTCCCAGTTGATGGCTACACCTTC
CASSLASGQLPVDGYTF
>TRBJ2-1|TRBV7-9|.|TRBD2
TGTGCCAGCAGCTTCGGCGGGAGTTCGGATGAGCAGTTCTTC
CASSFGGSSDEQFF
>TRBJ2-7|TRBV30|.|TRBD1
TGTGCCTCATCATTCCGGGACAGAACTTACGAGCAGTACTTC
CASSFRDRTYEQYF
>TRBJ2-5|TRBV7-2|.|.
TGTGCCAGCAGCCGCCGGGGGAAGGGACCCCAAGAGACCCAGTACTTC
CASSRRGKGPQETQYF
>TRBJ1-4|TRBV20-1|.|.
TGCAGTGCTAGTACAACAACTAATGAAAAACTGTTTTTT
CSASTTTNEKLFF
>TRBJ1-4|TRBV6-5|.|.
TGTGCCAGCAGTTTGTGGGCTGGGCGTGGGGAAAAACTGTTTTTT
CASSLWAGRGEKLFF
>TRBJ2-1|TRBV7-9|.|.
TGTGCCAGCAGCTCTGAACAGGGCTCGCAGTTCTTC
CASSSEQGSQFF
>TRBJ2-1|TRBV15|.|.
TGTGCCACCAGCAGGGCCCCGGGGGGCTATGAGCAGTTCTTC
CATSRAPGGYEQFF
>TRBJ2-7|TRBV7-6|.|TRBD1
TGTGCCAGCAGCCAGGCGAGTAGACAGGGAGACGAGCAGTACTTC
CASSQASRQGDEQYF
>TRBJ2-7|TRBV5-4|.|TRBD2
TGTGCCAGCAGCGCCGAAGTGGTGACGGGAGGGAGTGAGCAGTACTTC
CASSAEVVTGGSEQYF
>TRBJ1-1|TRBV6-5|.|TRBD1
TGTGCCAGCAAACAACCGGGACAGATGAACACTGAAGCTTTCTTT
CASKQPGQMNTEAFF
>TRBJ2-5|TRBV6-2/TRBV6-3|.|.
TGTGCCAGCAGTTACGTTTCGCAGGGGAAGACCCAGTACTTC
CASSYVSQGKTQYF
>TRBJ2-7|TRBV10-3|.|TRBD2
TGTGCCATCAGTGGGGGGGGAAGGAACTACGAGCAGTACTTC
CAISGGGRNYEQYF
>TRBJ2-3|TRBV18|.|TRBD2
TGTGCCAGCTCACCACCGGCGGGAGCGACAGATACGCAGTATTTT
CASSPPAGATDTQYF
>TRBJ2-7|TRBV27|few|.
TGTGCCAGCAGTTTATCGGCCGGGGGGCATTCCCCCTACGAGCAGTACTTC
CASSLSAGGHSPYEQYF
>TRBJ2-1|TRBV7-9|once|TRBD1
TGTGCCAGCAGCGCCACCGGGACAGGGCGGCGTAATGAGCAGTTCTTC
CASSATGTGRRNEQFF
>TRBJ2-1|TRBV6-6|.|.
TGTGCCAGCAGGAGGGCCGATGAGCAGTTCTTC
CASRRADEQFF
>TRBJ2-3|TRBV24-1|.|.
TGTGCCACCAGTGATTCCCTTTTAAGCGGGAGCACAGATACGCAGTATTTT
CATSDSLLSGSTDTQYF
>TRBJ2-3|TRBV5-6|.|TRBD2
TGTGCCAGCAGCTCCCTGGTGGAGACTAGCGGGCGCGATACGCAGTATTTT
CASSSLVETSGRDTQYF
>TRBJ1-2|TRBV9|few|.
TGTGCCAGCAGCGTAGGGGCAGGGGATGGCTACACCTTC
CASSVGAGDGYTF
>TRBJ2-1|TRBV3-1/TRBV3-2|.|TRBD1
TGTGCCAGCAGCCGACAGGGGGCCGGCTACAATGAGCAGTTCTTC
CASSRQGAGYNEQFF
>TRBJ1-1|TRBV18|.|.
TGTGCCAGCTCCCTTAGTATGAACACTGAAGCTTTCTTT
CASSLSMNTEAFF